A single sample gave rise to the 22 T cell receptor beta chains below, sequenced in a study of shared clonotypes between healthy human individuals. Repertoires were generated with immunoSEQ multiplex PCR, while TCRdb's copy carries only in-frame clones and drops some. The data contain about 2 million clones, roughly 95% of them singletons. Sequencing used naive CD4+ T cells sorted from blood. The sample's subset: CD45RA+ positively selected. These receptors were obtained from a man younger than 30 in good health.

The V call is TRBV30, the J call TRBJ2-5; D is tentatively TRBD1 or TRBD2 (5 bases each). This CDR3 is 12 amino acids long. The V end was cut by 5 bases, the J end by 5 bases, with 12 bases between. CDR1 is GTSNPN, CDR2 SVGIG, per germline (reference sequence). The CDR3 protein is CAWGTGAETQYF. For the CDR3, the DNA is TGTGCCTGGGGGACGGGCGCGGAGACCCAGTACTTC.

The J gene is TRBJ2-1, the V gene TRBV2, with D hard to call. Germline V lookup: CDR1 SNHLY, CDR2 FYNNEI. Trimming stripped 0 bases from V and 6 bases from J, with 6 bases between. The length of the CDR3 is 13 residues. CDR3 nucleotides: TGTGCCAGCAGTGAAGCGATGAGCAATGAGCAGTTCTTC. The encoded protein is CASSEAMSNEQFF.

As to this clone: Other DNA sequences in this specimen translate into the identical CDR3. The J gene is TRBJ2-3, the V gene TRBV5-1, with D tentatively TRBD2 (5 bases). The CDR3 loop spans 14 amino acids. V lost 2 bases and J lost 3, with 10 bases in between. Germline-derived CDR1 and CDR2 are SGHRS and YFSETQ. The CDR3 is CASSFGLVTDTQYF. The DNA for the CDR3 is TGCGCCAGCAGCTTCGGACTGGTAACAGATACGCAGTATTTT. The complete variable domain, with remaining parts taken from reference TRBV5-1 and TRBJ2-3, reads KAGVTQTPRYLIKTRGQQVTLSCSPISGHRSVSWYQQTPGQGLQFLFEYFSETQRNKGNFPGRFSGRQFSNSRSEMNVSTLELGDSALYLCASSFGLVTDTQYFGPGTRLTVL.

J is TRBJ2-1 and V is TRBV5-1, with 7 bases matching TRBD2. There are 15 residues in the CDR3. With V trimmed by 0 bases and J by 7 bases, 7 bases remained unmatched. Per germline, CDR1 SGHRS and CDR2 YFSETQ. The DNA for the CDR3 is TGCGCCAGCAGCTTGGACCGCCTGGGAGGGAATGAGCAGTTCTTC. Its translation: CASSLDRLGGNEQFF.

A word on this clone: This specimen includes other DNA sequences encoding the same CDR3. The chain employs TRBV28 and TRBJ1-4; D may be TRBD1 (6 bases). Germline CDR1 MDHEN, CDR2 SYDVKM. Trimming removed 6 bases at V and 3 bases at J, with 14 bases between. CDR3 length equals 15 residues. CDR3 bases: TGTGCCAGCAGCTCTCCGGGGGGCCCTAATGAAAAACTGTTTTTT. This codes for CASSSPGGPNEKLFF.

V is TRBV6-5 and J is TRBJ2-3; the D gene is possibly TRBD2 (5 bases). There are 13 residues in the CDR3. V lost 6 bases to trimming and J lost 4 bases, with 11 bases between them. Germline-derived CDR1 and CDR2 are MNHEY and SVGAGI. The CDR3 protein is CASSRPRADTQYF. The CDR3 DNA follows: TGTGCCAGCAGCCGCCCGAGGGCAGATACGCAGTATTTT.

This chain joins TRBV28 and TRBJ1-2; 7 bases line up with TRBD1. With 6 bases clipped from V and 8 bases from J, the junction kept 6 bases outside the gene matches. CDR1 MDHEN and CDR2 SYDVKM come from the germline V gene. The CDR3 spans 12 residues. CDR3 loop: CASRASGQGYTF. The CDR3 DNA sequence: TGTGCCAGCAGGGCCTCGGGACAGGGCTACACCTTC.

The chain links TRBV6-1 to TRBJ2-7, with 7 positions matching TRBD1. The CDR3 spans 13 residues. V dropped 11 bases and J dropped 4; count of bases not matched to a gene: 11. Germline lookup yields CDR1 MNHNS and CDR2 SASEGT. CDR3 protein: CAGSLTGFYEQYF. CDR3 nucleotides: TGTGCCGGTTCCCTGACAGGGTTTTACGAGCAGTACTTC.

The V gene is TRBV27, the J gene TRBJ1-4; tentatively, D is TRBD1 (6 bases). Trimming cost V 5 bases and J 0 bases, with 16 bases left between them. Germline CDR1 is MNHEY and CDR2 is SMNVEV (reference sequence). The CDR3 totals 17 residues. CDR3 residues: CASSPLDRHATNEKLFF. The CDR3 DNA reads as TGTGCCAGCAGTCCCCTAGACAGGCATGCAACTAATGAAAAACTGTTTTTT.

This chain connects TRBV2 to TRBJ1-3; no firm D call. The CDR3 loop spans 17 amino acids. The ends were cut back, 0 bases at V and 4 bases at J, with 16 bases in the middle. Per the germline V gene, CDR1 is SNHLY and CDR2 is FYNNEI. The CDR3 here is CASSEALGFSSGNTIYF. Here the CDR3 DNA reads TGTGCCAGCAGTGAAGCGCTAGGTTTTAGCTCGGGAAACACCATATATTTT.

The chain uses TRBV10-3 and TRBJ2-2; D is undetermined. This CDR3 has 13 amino acids. The V gene's germline CDR1 is ENHRY and CDR2 SYGVKD. Trimming took off 4 bases at V and 9 bases at J, with 12 bases between the two ends. The CDR3 sequence is CAISGSGRWELFF. DNA of the CDR3: TGTGCCATCAGTGGGAGTGGGCGCTGGGAGCTGTTTTTT.

The chain recombines TRBV10-2 with TRBJ1-3; possible D gene TRBD1, 5 bases. The CDR3 totals 14 residues. V lost 8 bases and J 2 bases, leaving 13 bases between the germline ends. The germline CDR1 and CDR2 sequences are WSHSY and SAAADI. The CDR3 coding sequence is TGCGCCAGCTATTCGGGACTCCCTGGAAACACCATATATTTT. This sequence encodes CASYSGLPGNTIYF.

The CDR3 DNA sequence: TGTGCCAGCAGCTTGGTCCGGGACAGACCTAACTATGGCTACACCTTC. It specifies CASSLVRDRPNYGYTF. V and J are TRBV5-4 and TRBJ1-2; 7 positions agree with TRBD1. The germline V gene encodes CDR1 SGHNT and CDR2 YYREEE (reference sequence). The junction had 5 bases not matched to a gene; V was cut back by 0 bases and J by 0 bases. The CDR3 totals 16 residues.

This chain links TRBV2 with TRBJ1-5; no clear D. CDR1 is SNHLY and CDR2 is FYNNEI in the germline V gene. Deletions cut 2 bases from V and 6 bases from J, with 8 bases between. The CDR3 covers 13 residues. CDR3 protein: CASSEHKGQPQHF. In nucleotides, the CDR3 is TGTGCCAGCAGTGAACATAAAGGTCAGCCCCAGCATTTT.

The count of this clone is one. This chain joins TRBV6-6 and TRBJ2-7; no reliable D call. The CDR3 has 15 residues. CDR1 is MNHNY, CDR2 SVGAGI, per germline (reference sequence). With 1 base removed from V and 2 bases from J, the gap between germline ends came to 12 bases. The CDR3 DNA reads as TGTGCCAGCAGTTACTTGTCAGCTAATGCCTACGAGCAGTACTTC. Amino acids: CASSYLSANAYEQYF.

The chain couples TRBV5-1 to TRBJ2-7, with 12 positions matching TRBD2. Germline trimming cut 3 bases from V and 7 bases from J; bases unmatched to any gene: 8. This CDR3 has 15 amino acids. Germline-derived CDR1 and CDR2 are SGHRS and YFSETQ. Here the CDR3 DNA reads TGCGCCAGCAGCTCAAAACTAGCGGGAGGACGGGAGCAGTACTTC. It encodes CASSSKLAGGREQYF.

In this sample, this clone turned up once. The V gene is TRBV7-3, the J gene TRBJ2-1; TRBD1 matches 7 bases. The CDR3 sequence is 15 residues long. CDR1 and CDR2 (germline): SGHTA, FQGTGA. V shed 4 bases, J shed 2 bases, and the junction held 5 bases outside the gene matches. In DNA form, the CDR3 reads TGTGCCAGCAGCTACGAAGGGACAGCCTACAATGAGCAGTTCTTC. This encodes CASSYEGTAYNEQFF.

This chain connects TRBV29-1 to TRBJ2-5, with a possible D match to TRBD1 (6 bases). Trimming pared 5 bases from V and 0 bases from J, leaving 10 bases between. CDR3 length: 13 amino acids. Germline CDR1 SQVTM, CDR2 ANQGSEA. CDR3: CSVRDTHQETQYF. The CDR3 DNA reads TGCAGCGTTAGGGACACTCACCAAGAGACCCAGTACTTC. Full variable domain (missing parts from reference TRBV29-1 and TRBJ2-5): SAVISQKPSRDICQRGTSLTIQCQVDSQVTMMFWYRQQPGQSLTLIATANQGSEATYESGFVIDKFPISRPNLTFSTLTVSNMSPEDSSIYLCSVRDTHQETQYFGPGTRLLVL.

The chain recombines TRBV14 with TRBJ1-5; D possibly corresponds to TRBD1 (5 bases). Germline values: CDR1 SGHDN, CDR2 FVKESK. The CDR3 consists of 14 residues. V dropped 2 bases and J dropped 1 base, with 6 bases sitting between them. CDR3 region: CASSQRDSNQPQHF. The DNA for the CDR3 is TGTGCCAGCAGCCAAAGGGACAGCAATCAGCCCCAGCATTTT.

This chain joins TRBV10-3 and TRBJ1-5; D perhaps matches TRBD1 (6 bases). The ends were cut back, 3 bases at V and 4 bases at J, with 13 bases in the middle. The CDR3 is made up of 15 amino acids. Germline V gene data show CDR1 as ENHRY and CDR2 as SYGVKD. CDR3: CAISEDQGGNQPQHF. The CDR3 coding sequence is TGTGCCATCAGTGAAGATCAAGGGGGTAATCAGCCCCAGCATTTT.

The rearrangement joins TRBV6-1 to TRBJ2-7, with no clear D. Trimming pared 0 bases from V and 6 bases from J, leaving 9 bases between. Germline V gene sequence: CDR1 MNHNS, CDR2 SASEGT. The CDR3 spans 13 residues. The CDR3 loop is CASSEAYSLEQYF. Here the CDR3 DNA reads TGTGCCAGCAGTGAAGCATACTCCCTCGAGCAGTACTTC.

Points on this clone: Other DNA sequences in the same sample also yield this CDR3. The rearrangement uses TRBV11-2 and TRBJ2-7; no firm D call. The CDR3 sequence is 12 residues long. The germline gives CDR1 SGHAT, CDR2 FQNNGV. Deletions cut 5 bases from V and 4 bases from J, with 9 bases between. The DNA for the CDR3 is TGTGCCAGCAGCCGTGGCGGTTACGAGCAGTACTTC. Encoded protein: CASSRGGYEQYF.